These 2 T cell receptor beta chains came from one sample sequenced in a study of cytomegalovirus exposure and HLA in healthy donors (dated by TCRdb to 2017 to 2019). The method was the immunoSEQ multiplex PCR assay. For the multiplex PCR, a mixture combining 60 forward primers for TCR Vbeta segments and 13 reverse primers for TCR Jbeta segments was used. Drawn from immuneACCESS, this table holds only the in-frame rearrangements with V and J called that TCRdb kept. Clones are partly lost; checked studies trace under half to an unresolved V gene and leave the rest unexplained. This sample lists roughly 150,000 clones; approximately 82% were detected once. Together, the top ten hold approximately 10% of the sample. The material sequenced was PBMCs. These receptors were taken from a man between 18 and 29 years old in good health and CMV-seropositive.

The V call is TRBV6-5, the J call TRBJ2-5; TRBD2 agrees at 7 bases. The J call may be faulty, since TRBJ2-7 better matches the DNA end. The CDR3 sequence is 16 residues long. Germline V gene data show CDR1 as MNHEY and CDR2 as SVGAGI. For the CDR3, the DNA is TGTGCCAGCAGTTACGCGGCGGGAGCCAGCTCCTACGAGCAGTACTTC. Amino acid sequence: CASSYAAGASSYEQYF.

The chain carries TRBV2 and TRBJ2-5, with D maybe TRBD2 (5 bases). CDR3 length: 15 amino acids. Germline CDR1 is SNHLY and CDR2 is FYNNEI. The ends were cut back, 9 bases at V and 3 bases at J, with 20 bases in the middle. The CDR3 DNA sequence: TGTGCCAGTGCCATTATCGGAGGAATGAAAGAGACCCAGTACTTC. Its protein is CASAIIGGMKETQYF.